These T cell receptor beta chains were read from a single sample in a study of cytomegalovirus exposure and HLA in healthy donors. Method: immunoSEQ multiplex PCR; TCRdb's copy keeps in-frame clones and lacks some. The sample has approximately 100,000 clones, about a tenth seen once. Sequencing was carried out using PBMCs. The source is a man between 45 and 60 years old in good health and CMV-seropositive. The conserved cysteine and the conserved F or W are not part of the CDR3 here.

cdr3_aa: ASSQDPQTIINEQY
v_call: TRBV4-3
j_call: TRBJ2-7

cdr3_aa: ASSPLTTSYEQY
v_call: TRBV4-2
j_call: TRBJ2-7

cdr3_aa: ASSPRDRQF
v_call: TRBV28
j_call: TRBJ2-1

cdr3_aa: ASSIRGDTEAF
v_call: TRBV19
j_call: TRBJ1-1

cdr3_aa: ASSPQGGWSSGANVLT
v_call: TRBV19
j_call: TRBJ2-6

cdr3_aa: AWAISPGQGYEQY
v_call: TRBV30
j_call: TRBJ2-7

cdr3_aa: ASSLGAGGTDTQY
v_call: TRBV7-2
j_call: TRBJ2-3

cdr3_aa: ASSPGPGVFTDTQY
v_call: TRBV5-1
j_call: TRBJ2-3

cdr3_aa: ASSQLGNSAHEQY
v_call: TRBV5-1
j_call: TRBJ2-7

cdr3_aa: ASSLMLAGVETQY
v_call: TRBV5-1
j_call: TRBJ2-5

cdr3_aa: ASSQRGRATQY
v_call: TRBV14
j_call: TRBJ2-3

cdr3_aa: ASSVIMTGELF
v_call: TRBV9
j_call: TRBJ2-2

cdr3_aa: ASSQGTGRRYEQY
v_call: TRBV7-8
j_call: TRBJ2-7

cdr3_aa: ASKTDPRTEAF
v_call: TRBV19
j_call: TRBJ1-1

cdr3_aa: ASSLEPGYGYT
v_call: TRBV7-9
j_call: TRBJ1-2

cdr3_aa: ASSQHRLITGGWTSGNSSYEQY
v_call: TRBV23-1
j_call: TRBJ2-7

cdr3_aa: ASSQVKGIKGHSNQPQH
v_call: TRBV4-3
j_call: TRBJ1-5

cdr3_aa: ASGRAGLQETQY
v_call: TRBV27
j_call: TRBJ2-5

cdr3_aa: ASSLDGINSPLH
v_call: TRBV7-3
j_call: TRBJ1-6

cdr3_aa: ATSLQRHSGANVLT
v_call: TRBV15
j_call: TRBJ2-6

cdr3_aa: ASTRSRGNTEAF
v_call: TRBV6-1
j_call: TRBJ1-1

cdr3_aa: ASSDLQGVYEQY
v_call: TRBV2
j_call: TRBJ2-7

cdr3_aa: ASSHLKGGKVTQY
v_call: TRBV4-3
j_call: TRBJ2-3

cdr3_aa: ATRPGIDTDTQY
v_call: TRBV15
j_call: TRBJ2-3

cdr3_aa: ASSPGLAHYEQY
v_call: TRBV6-1
j_call: TRBJ2-7

cdr3_aa: ASNTGGKANEKLF
v_call: TRBV2
j_call: TRBJ1-4

cdr3_aa: ASSLFGSGETQY
v_call: TRBV7-2
j_call: TRBJ2-5

cdr3_aa: ASSSGQGFNKKLF
v_call: TRBV6-5
j_call: TRBJ1-4

cdr3_aa: ASSWDRDRSYGYT
v_call: TRBV7-2
j_call: TRBJ1-2

cdr3_aa: ASSPTSGSGKTQY
v_call: TRBV5-6
j_call: TRBJ2-5

cdr3_aa: ASSLTSVYEQY
v_call: TRBV5-6
j_call: -

cdr3_aa: ASNKRGGAATGELF
v_call: TRBV6-6
j_call: TRBJ2-2